This T cell receptor beta chain was sequenced during a study of glioma-infiltrating T cells after dendritic cell vaccination. V was pared by 2 bases and J by 1 base, with 8 bases between. This CDR3 contains 14 residues. The germline CDR1 and CDR2 sequences are MNHEY and SVGAGI. Amplification used 60 V beta primers and 13 J beta primers. The method was immunoSEQ multiplex PCR; TCRdb's version includes in-frame clones alone and lacks a portion of them. Of about 91,000 clones listed, roughly four fifths are singletons. Time point: after dendritic cell vaccination, including at tumor progression/relapse. The chain combines TRBV6-5 with TRBJ1-2, with unresolved D. Source: blood, taken after dendritic cell vaccination. This clonotype was obtained from a human donor with glioblastoma. The CDR3 protein is CASSYHGNNYGYTF. In DNA form, the CDR3 reads TGTGCCAGCAGTTACCATGGCAATAACTATGGCTACACCTTC.